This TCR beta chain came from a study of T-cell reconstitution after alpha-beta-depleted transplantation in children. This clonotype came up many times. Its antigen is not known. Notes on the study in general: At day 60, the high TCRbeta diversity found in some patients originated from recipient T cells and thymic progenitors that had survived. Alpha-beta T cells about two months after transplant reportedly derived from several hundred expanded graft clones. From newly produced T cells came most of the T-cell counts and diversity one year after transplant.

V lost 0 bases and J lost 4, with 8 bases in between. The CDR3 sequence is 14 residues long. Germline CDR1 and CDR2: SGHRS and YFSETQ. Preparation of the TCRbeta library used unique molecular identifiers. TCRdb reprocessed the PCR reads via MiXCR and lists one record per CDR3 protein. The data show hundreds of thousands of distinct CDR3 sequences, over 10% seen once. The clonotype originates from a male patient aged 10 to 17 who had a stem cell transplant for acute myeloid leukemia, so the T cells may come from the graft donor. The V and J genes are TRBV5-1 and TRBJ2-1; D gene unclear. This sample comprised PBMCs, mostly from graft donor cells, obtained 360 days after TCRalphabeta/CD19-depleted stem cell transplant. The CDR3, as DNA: TGCGCCAGCAGCTTGGATCGGGTGTACAATGAGCAGTTCTTC. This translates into CASSLDRVYNEQFF.